Below are 5 T cell receptor beta chains sequenced from a single sample in a study of coeliac disease. The data were produced by immunoSEQ multiplex PCR, yet TCRdb's version contains in-frame clones alone and is incomplete. The sample consists of roughly 4,700 clones, 69% of them appearing once. The sample comprised lymphocytes from the gut lamina propria. These receptor sequences come from a woman in her thirties or forties.

This clone qualifies as large. The chain recombines TRBV29-1 with TRBJ2-5, with 10 positions matching TRBD1. This CDR3 contains 14 residues. Per the germline V gene, CDR1 is SQVTM and CDR2 is ANQGSEA. The V segment lost 0 bases and the J segment 3 bases; nucleotides outside the gene matches: 1. CDR3: CSVEEGQGEETQYF. The CDR3 bases are TGCAGCGTTGAAGAAGGACAGGGGGAAGAGACCCAGTACTTC.

The rearrangement joins TRBV16 to TRBJ2-1, with D perhaps matching TRBD1 (5 bases). The CDR3 runs 14 residues. In germline, CDR1 is KGHSY, CDR2 FQNENV. V lost 0 bases and J 9 bases, leaving 12 bases between the germline ends. CDR3 residues: CASSQSTRASEQFF. DNA of the CDR3: TGTGCCAGCAGCCAATCAACCAGGGCGAGTGAGCAGTTCTTC.

This clone was observed a few times. This chain connects TRBV7-6 to TRBJ1-4; D is unresolved. The CDR3 sequence is 14 residues long. Germline CDR1 reads SGHVS; CDR2 reads FNYEAQ. Between the trimmed V and J ends, which lost 2 bases and 4 bases, there was a span of 8 bases. The chain's CDR3 is CASSLTSYNEKLFF. The CDR3 region has the DNA TGTGCCAGCAGCTTAACGAGTTATAATGAAAAACTGTTTTTT. The full variable domain, rest sourced from reference TRBV7-6 and TRBJ1-4, is GAGVSQSPRYKVTKRGQDVALRCDPISGHVSLYWYRQALGQGPEFLTYFNYEAQQDKSGLPNDRFSAERPEGSISTLTIQRTEQRDSAMYRCASSLTSYNEKLFFGSGTQLSVL.

This chain connects TRBV29-1 to TRBJ1-5, with 11 nucleotides matching TRBD1. The V and J ends lost 4 bases and 6 bases, in that order; junction bases with no gene match: 8. Germline CDR1 is SQVTM and CDR2 is ANQGSEA. The CDR3 has 15 residues. CDR3 sequence (DNA): TGCAGCGTTGTGTTCGGGACAGGGGGTAGTCAGCCCCAGCATTTT. Encoded protein: CSVVFGTGGSQPQHF. Variable domain in full (rest from reference TRBV29-1 and TRBJ1-5): SAVISQKPSRDICQRGTSLTIQCQVDSQVTMMFWYRQQPGQSLTLIATANQGSEATYESGFVIDKFPISRPNLTFSTLTVSNMSPEDSSIYLCSVVFGTGGSQPQHFGDGTRLSIL.

The V call is TRBV7-9, the J call TRBJ2-2; TRBD2 might be the D (5 bases). The V gene lost 5 bases and the J gene lost 3 bases, with 13 bases spanning the gap. Germline V gene sequence: CDR1 SEHNR, CDR2 FQNEAQ (reference sequence). This CDR3 has 15 amino acids. The CDR3, as DNA: TGTGCCAGCAGCCCCGGGGTGGCAGACACCGGGGAGCTGTTTTTT. Amino acid sequence: CASSPGVADTGELFF.